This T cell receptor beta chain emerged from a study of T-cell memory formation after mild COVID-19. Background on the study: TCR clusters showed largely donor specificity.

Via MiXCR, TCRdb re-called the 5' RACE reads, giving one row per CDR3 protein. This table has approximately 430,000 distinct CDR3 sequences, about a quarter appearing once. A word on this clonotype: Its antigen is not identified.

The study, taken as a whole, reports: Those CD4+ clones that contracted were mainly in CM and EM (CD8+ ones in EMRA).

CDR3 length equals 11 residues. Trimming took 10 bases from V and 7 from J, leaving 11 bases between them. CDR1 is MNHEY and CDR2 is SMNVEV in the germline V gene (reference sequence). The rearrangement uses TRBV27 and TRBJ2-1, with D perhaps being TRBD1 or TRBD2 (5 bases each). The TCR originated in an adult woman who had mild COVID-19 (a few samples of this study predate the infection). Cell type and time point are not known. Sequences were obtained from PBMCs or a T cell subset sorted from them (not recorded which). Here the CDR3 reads CATSEGNEQFF. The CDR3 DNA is TGTGCCACCTCAGAGGGGAATGAGCAGTTCTTC.